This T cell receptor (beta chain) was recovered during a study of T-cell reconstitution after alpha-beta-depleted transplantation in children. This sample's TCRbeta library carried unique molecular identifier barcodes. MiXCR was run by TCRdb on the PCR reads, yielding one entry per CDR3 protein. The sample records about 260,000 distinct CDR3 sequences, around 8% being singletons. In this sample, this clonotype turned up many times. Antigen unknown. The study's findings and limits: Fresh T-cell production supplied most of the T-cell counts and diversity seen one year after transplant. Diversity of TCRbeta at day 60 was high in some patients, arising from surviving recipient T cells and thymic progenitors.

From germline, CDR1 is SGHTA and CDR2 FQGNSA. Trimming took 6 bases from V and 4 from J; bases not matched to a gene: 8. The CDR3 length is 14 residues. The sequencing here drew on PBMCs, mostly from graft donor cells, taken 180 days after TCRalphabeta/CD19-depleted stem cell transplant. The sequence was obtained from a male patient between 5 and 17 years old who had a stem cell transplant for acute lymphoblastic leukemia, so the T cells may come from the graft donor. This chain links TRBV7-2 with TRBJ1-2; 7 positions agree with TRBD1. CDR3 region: CASRQTGDGYGYTF. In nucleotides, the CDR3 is TGTGCCAGCAGACAAACAGGGGACGGCTATGGCTACACCTTC. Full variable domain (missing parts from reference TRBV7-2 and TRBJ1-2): GAGVSQSPSNKVTEKGKDVELRCDPISGHTALYWYRQSLGQGLEFLIYFQGNSAPDKSGLPSDRFSAERTGGSVSTLTIQRTQQEDSAVYLCASRQTGDGYGYTFGSGTRLTVV.